This is a list of T cell receptor beta chains from one sample in a study of PD-L1 blockade in urothelial cancer. The data were produced by immunoSEQ multiplex PCR, yet TCRdb's version contains in-frame clones alone and is incomplete. The table shows some 40,000 clones, with 82% occurring only once. This specimen was PBMCs, taken around atezolizumab (anti-PD-L1) treatment. These receptors were obtained from a man between 60 and 75 years old with urothelial cancer. The CDR3 runs from the conserved cysteine through the conserved F or W. A D gene is named only where the DNA matches it firmly. Clone size is shown for a subset of rows, as once, few, many or a class of expanded clone.

>NA|NA|TRBV28|TRBJ1-1
TGTGCCATTTCAGGGGCGAACACTGAAGCTTTCTTT
CAISGANTEAFF
>NA|NA|TRBV25-1|TRBJ2-5
TGTGCCAGCAGTTTCGGGGTAGTAGAGACCCAGTACTTC
CASSFGVVETQYF
>NA|few|TRBV6-5|TRBJ1-1
TGTGCCAGCAGTTACCAGGGTTGGACTGAAGCTTTCTTT
CASSYQGWTEAFF
>TRBD1|NA|TRBV5-1|TRBJ1-2
TGCGCCAGCAGCCCCCAGCCGGGACAGGGGAACTATGGCTACACCTTC
CASSPQPGQGNYGYTF
>TRBD1|NA|TRBV15|TRBJ2-2
TGTGCCACCAGCAGAGCCAGGGGGAAAGCCACCGGGGAGCTGTTTTTT
CATSRARGKATGELFF
>NA|once|TRBV28|TRBJ1-6
TGTGCCAGCAGTCCCCCGTTCAGCTATAATTCACCCCTCCACTTT
CASSPPFSYNSPLHF
>TRBD2|NA|TRBV7-9|TRBJ2-3
TGTGCCAGCAGCTTAGGCGCTAGCGGGGGTACAGATACGCAGTATTTT
CASSLGASGGTDTQYF
>NA|NA|TRBV15|TRBJ2-7
TGTGCCACCAGCAGAGACGCTGAAAACTACTCCTACGAGCAGTACTTC
CATSRDAENYSYEQYF
>NA|NA|TRBV6-6|TRBJ1-2
TGTGCCAGCATTCCCTATCAGGGAACTAACTATGGCTACACCTTC
CASIPYQGTNYGYTF
>TRBD1|NA|TRBV5-1|TRBJ2-2
TGCGCCAGCAGCTTGGAGGGACAGGTCGGTGGCGGGGAGCTGTTTTTT
CASSLEGQVGGGELFF
>NA|NA|TRBV7-9|TRBJ2-5
TGTGCCAGCCGATCCCCCATTACAGGGTTAACGGAGACCCAGTACTTC
CASRSPITGLTETQYF
>NA|NA|TRBV7-9|TRBJ1-2
TGTGCCAGCAGCGCAGAGCGGGGCTACACCTTC
CASSAERGYTF
>TRBD1|NA|TRBV5-4|TRBJ1-2
TGTGCCAGCAGCTACAGGGGGCTCGGCTATGGCTACACCTTC
CASSYRGLGYGYTF
>NA|medium-sized|TRBV11-2|TRBJ1-2
TGTGCCAGCAGCTCAAACAGGGATGGCTACACCTTC
CASSSNRDGYTF
>NA|NA|TRBV2|TRBJ1-2
TGTGCCAGCAGTGAAGGTAGTTCTAGCTACACCTTC
CASSEGSSSYTF
>NA|NA|TRBV7-9|TRBJ1-1
TGTGCCAGCAGCTTAGGGGGCGGTGAGGTCCTGGTTGAAGCTTTCTTT
CASSLGGGEVLVEAFF
>NA|NA|TRBV7-7|TRBJ2-1
TGTGCCAGTAGACTTAGGTATGTGTACAATGAGCAGTTCTTC
CASRLRYVYNEQFF
>NA|once|TRBV2|TRBJ2-3
TGTGCCAGCAGTGATGGCGGAGCGGAAGATACGCAGTATTTT
CASSDGGAEDTQYF
>NA|NA|TRBV6-6|TRBJ1-6
TGTGCCAGCGGGGGGGGGTTTAGTAATTCACCCCTCCACTTT
CASGGGFSNSPLHF
>TRBD1|once|TRBV6-1|TRBJ1-6
TGTGCCAGCAGTGTTGACAGGGAGGCGGGTTCACCCCTCCACTTT
CASSVDREAGSPLHF
>NA|once|TRBV7-9|TRBJ2-3
TGTGCCAGCAGCACAAGGGGGACCGCCGGAGATACGCAGTATTTT
CASSTRGTAGDTQYF
>TRBD1|NA|TRBV6-1|TRBJ1-2
TGTGCCAGCAGTGTAGAGGACAGGGGAAGTGGCTATGGCTACACCTTC
CASSVEDRGSGYGYTF
>NA|NA|TRBV7-9|TRBJ1-4
TGTGCCAGCAGCTTAGTTTCAGGGTCAACTAATGAAAAACTGTTTTTT
CASSLVSGSTNEKLFF
>NA|NA|TRBV7-8|TRBJ2-7
TGTGCCAGCAGCTTAACCAGGGTCCCGATGCCCTACGAGCAGTACTTC
CASSLTRVPMPYEQYF
>NA|NA|TRBV5-4|TRBJ2-3
TGTGCCAGCAGCTTGAAGGCACGGACTACAGCAGATACGCAGTATTTT
CASSLKARTTADTQYF
>NA|NA|TRBV6-5|TRBJ1-6
TGTGCCAGCAGTTACTCCCCCGAAGGGGAGGGTTCACCCCTCCACTTT
CASSYSPEGEGSPLHF
>NA|NA|TRBV4-1|TRBJ1-2
TGCGCCAGCAGCCAAGCTAAGGGGGAGACCTATGGCTACACCTTC
CASSQAKGETYGYTF
>TRBD1|NA|TRBV5-1|TRBJ2-6
TGCGCCAGCAGAACCACGGGTTATTCGGGACAGCACTCTGGGGCCAACGTCCTGACTTTC
CASRTTGYSGQHSGANVLTF
>TRBD1|NA|TRBV28|TRBJ2-1
TGTGCCAGCAGTTTACGTCGGGACAGTTACAATGAGCAGTTCTTC
CASSLRRDSYNEQFF
>NA|once|TRBV28|TRBJ2-3
TGTGCCAGCAATTCTGCAGATACGCAGTATTTT
CASNSADTQYF
>NA|NA|TRBV2|TRBJ2-5
TGTGCCAGCGCGGAGCGTCATCAAGAGACCCAGTACTTC
CASAERHQETQYF
>TRBD1|NA|TRBV5-1|TRBJ2-1
TGCGCCAGCAGCCCTCGGACAGGGGGTTGGCAGTTCTTC
CASSPRTGGWQFF
>NA|NA|TRBV2|TRBJ1-4
TGTGCCAGCAGGGGGCTCCGGGGGTCTAATGAAAAACTGTTTTTT
CASRGLRGSNEKLFF
>NA|NA|TRBV2|TRBJ1-6
TGTGCCAGCAGTGTCTCTCCTAGCAATTCACCCCTCCACTTT
CASSVSPSNSPLHF
>NA|once|TRBV10-3|TRBJ1-1
TGTGCCACAGGACAGTTCACTGAAGCTTTCTTT
CATGQFTEAFF
>NA|NA|TRBV5-1|TRBJ2-2
TGCGCCAGCAGCTTGGATCCATCGAACACCGGGGAGCTGTTTTTT
CASSLDPSNTGELFF
>NA|NA|TRBV5-1|TRBJ2-2
TGCGCCAGCAGCTTAGGACAGCTGAACACCGGGGAGCTGTTTTTT
CASSLGQLNTGELFF
>TRBD2|NA|TRBV4-2|TRBJ2-3
TGTGCCAGCAGCCAAGATTGGAGCGGGGGGGCGAATACGCAGTATTTT
CASSQDWSGGANTQYF
>TRBD1|NA|TRBV11-2|TRBJ2-1
TGTGCCAGCAAAGGGGGGGGACAGGGGGCGCGGGTGACCTACAATGAGCAGTTCTTC
CASKGGGQGARVTYNEQFF
>NA|once|TRBV18|TRBJ1-2
TGTGCCAGCTCACCACGGGCAGAAGTCAACTATGGCTACACCTTC
CASSPRAEVNYGYTF
>NA|NA|TRBV19|TRBJ2-2
TGTGCCAGTAGTATAGAGTCAGTTCCCGGGGAGCTGTTTTTT
CASSIESVPGELFF
>NA|NA|TRBV6-1|TRBJ2-3
TGTGCCAGCAGTGGGCCCTCCCGAGATACGCAGTATTTT
CASSGPSRDTQYF
>NA|NA|TRBV29-1|TRBJ1-1
TGCAGCGTTGGTGAGGGTGAGGCTTTCTTT
CSVGEGEAFF
>NA|NA|TRBV4-1|TRBJ1-5
TGCGCCAGCAGCCAAGAGCCGCCCATAAGCGGCAATCAGCCCCAGCATTTT
CASSQEPPISGNQPQHF
>NA|NA|TRBV11-2|TRBJ2-7
TGTGCCAGCAGAGATATAAGGACTGACACCTACGAGCAGTACTTC
CASRDIRTDTYEQYF
>NA|NA|TRBV6-6|TRBJ2-5
TGTGCCGTCGGGAGACAAGAGACCCAGTACTTC
CAVGRQETQYF
>TRBD1|once|TRBV9|TRBJ2-1
TGTGCCAGCAGCGTGGCACCCCAGGGACAGGGATACTACAATGAGCAGTTCTTC
CASSVAPQGQGYYNEQFF